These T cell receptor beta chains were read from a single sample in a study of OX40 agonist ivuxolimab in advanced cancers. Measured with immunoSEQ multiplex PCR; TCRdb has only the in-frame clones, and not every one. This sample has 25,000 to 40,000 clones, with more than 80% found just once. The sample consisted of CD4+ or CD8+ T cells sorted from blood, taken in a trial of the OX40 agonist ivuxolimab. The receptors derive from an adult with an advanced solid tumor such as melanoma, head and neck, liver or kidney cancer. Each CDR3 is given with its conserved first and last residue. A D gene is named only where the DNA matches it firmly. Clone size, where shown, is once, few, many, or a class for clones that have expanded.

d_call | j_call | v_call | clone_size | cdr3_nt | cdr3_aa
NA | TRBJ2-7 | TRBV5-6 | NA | TGTGCCAGCAGCTTGGGGGGGCGAGGGTCGTCAGAGCAGTACTTC | CASSLGGRGSSEQYF
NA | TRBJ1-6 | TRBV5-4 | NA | TGTGCCAGCAGCGGAAGACGGGAGAGCTCCTATAATTCACCCCTCCACTTT | CASSGRRESSYNSPLHF
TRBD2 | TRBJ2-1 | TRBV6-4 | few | TGTGCCAGCAGACCCAGCGGGAGCGCGGCTGAGCAGTTCTTC | CASRPSGSAAEQFF
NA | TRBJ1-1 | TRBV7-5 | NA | TGTGCCAGCAGCCGAGGGACATTAGTTTTGAACACTGAAGCTTTCTTT | CASSRGTLVLNTEAFF
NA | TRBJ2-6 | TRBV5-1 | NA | TGCGCCAGCAGCTTGTACAGCCCTCGCTCTGGGGCCAACGTCCTGACTTTC | CASSLYSPRSGANVLTF
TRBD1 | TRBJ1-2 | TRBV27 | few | TGTGCCAGCAGTTTATACCGGACAGGGCACGGCTACACCTTC | CASSLYRTGHGYTF
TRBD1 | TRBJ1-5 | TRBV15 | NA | TGTGCCACCAGCTGGGACAGGGGGGGACAGCCCCAGCATTTT | CATSWDRGGQPQHF
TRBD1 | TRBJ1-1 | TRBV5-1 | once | TGCGCCAGCAGCTTGGGCACAGGGGGCGGTGAAGCTTTCTTT | CASSLGTGGGEAFF
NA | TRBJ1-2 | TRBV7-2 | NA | TGTGCCAGCAGCTTAACTTACGGTGGGGGTGGCTACACCTTC | CASSLTYGGGGYTF
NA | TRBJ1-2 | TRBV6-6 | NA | TGTGCCAGCAGTTACTCGCTGCGAGGCTACACCTTC | CASSYSLRGYTF
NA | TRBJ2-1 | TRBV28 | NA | TGTGCCAGCAGTCTCCTTATGGGGGAGCAGTTCTTC | CASSLLMGEQFF
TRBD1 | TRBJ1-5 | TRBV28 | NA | TGTGCCAGCAGCCGGGACAGGGTACAGCCCCAGCATTTT | CASSRDRVQPQHF
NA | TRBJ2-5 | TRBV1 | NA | TGCACCAGCAGCCAAGAAGTGAGAAGGACCAACCCCCAAGAGACCCAGTACTTC | CTSSQEVRRTNPQETQYF
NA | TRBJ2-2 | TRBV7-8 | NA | TGTGCCAGCAGCTTGGGGAAACAGATTGGGGACTTGAACACCGGGGAGCTGTTTTTT | CASSLGKQIGDLNTGELFF
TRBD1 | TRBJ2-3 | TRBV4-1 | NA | TGCGCCAGCAGCCTAGGACAGGGGACAGATACGCAGTATTTT | CASSLGQGTDTQYF
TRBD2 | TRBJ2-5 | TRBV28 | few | TGTGCCAGCAGTTCCCATGGGGGGGGTAAAGAGACCCAGTACTTC | CASSSHGGGKETQYF
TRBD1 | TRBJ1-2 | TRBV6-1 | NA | TGTGCCAGCACCGAAAAACAGGGGGAGGGCTACACCTTC | CASTEKQGEGYTF
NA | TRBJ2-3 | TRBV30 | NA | TGTGCCTGGAACCCTAGCACAGATACGCAGTATTTT | CAWNPSTDTQYF
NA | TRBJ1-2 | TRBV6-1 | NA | TGTGCCAGCAGTGCAAACCTACAGGGAGCGCATGGCTACACCTTC | CASSANLQGAHGYTF
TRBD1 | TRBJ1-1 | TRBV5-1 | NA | TGCGCCAGCAGCCTGAGACAGGGGGCTAGCTCTGAAGCTTTCTTT | CASSLRQGASSEAFF
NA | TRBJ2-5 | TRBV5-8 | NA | TGTGCCAGCAGCTTTCCCGGGGAGACCCAGTACTTC | CASSFPGETQYF
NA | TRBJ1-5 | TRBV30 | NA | TGTGCCTGGAGTGTAAGTTCGGGATATCAGCCCCAGCATTTT | CAWSVSSGYQPQHF
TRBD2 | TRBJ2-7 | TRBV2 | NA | TGTGCCAGCAGTGTTCGGGGGGTGGGAGGAGAGCAGTACTTC | CASSVRGVGGEQYF
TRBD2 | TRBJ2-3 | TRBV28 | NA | TGTGCCAGCAGTTGGCTAGCGGGAGGGCCTTATTTT | CASSWLAGGPYF
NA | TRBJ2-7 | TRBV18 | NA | TGTGCCAGCTCACCACAAGAAGCCGAGCAGTACTTC | CASSPQEAEQYF
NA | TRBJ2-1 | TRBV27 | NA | TGTGCCAGCAGTTTCAGCGGTGGATACAATGAGCAGTTCTTC | CASSFSGGYNEQFF
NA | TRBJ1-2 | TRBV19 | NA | TGTGCCAGTAGGGCCCCCCACGACAGGAATTATGGCTACACCTTC | CASRAPHDRNYGYTF
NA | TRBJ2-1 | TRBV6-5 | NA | TGTGCCAGCAGAACCAACGCAGGTTACAATGAGCAGTTCTTC | CASRTNAGYNEQFF